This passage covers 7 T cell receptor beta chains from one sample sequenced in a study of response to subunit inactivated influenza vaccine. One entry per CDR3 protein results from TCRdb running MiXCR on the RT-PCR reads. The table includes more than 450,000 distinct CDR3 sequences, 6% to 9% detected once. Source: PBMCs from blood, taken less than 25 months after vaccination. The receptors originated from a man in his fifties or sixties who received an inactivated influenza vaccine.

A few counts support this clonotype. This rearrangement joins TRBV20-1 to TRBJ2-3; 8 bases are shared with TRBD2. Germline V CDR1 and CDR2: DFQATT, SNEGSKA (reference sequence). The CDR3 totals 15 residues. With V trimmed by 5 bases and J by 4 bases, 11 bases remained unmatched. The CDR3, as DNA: TGCAGTGCTGGGTCAGCGGGAGAATCTGCAGATACGCAGTATTTT. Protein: CSAGSAGESADTQYF.

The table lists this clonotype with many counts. The CDR3 DNA reads as TGTGCCAGCAGCCGACTAGATACTAGAGCCAACGTCCTGACTTTC. It translates to CASSRLDTRANVLTF. The chain has TRBV7-2 and TRBJ2-6; tentative D call: TRBD2 (6 bases). The CDR3 consists of 15 residues. Trimming took off 5 bases at V and 7 bases at J, with 15 bases between the two ends. Per germline, CDR1 SGHTA and CDR2 FQGNSA. The full variable domain, rest sourced from reference TRBV7-2 and TRBJ2-6, is GAGVSQSPSNKVTEKGKDVELRCDPISGHTALYWYRQSLGQGLEFLIYFQGNSAPDKSGLPSDRFSAERTGGSVSTLTIQRTQQEDSAVYLCASSRLDTRANVLTFGAGSRLTVL.

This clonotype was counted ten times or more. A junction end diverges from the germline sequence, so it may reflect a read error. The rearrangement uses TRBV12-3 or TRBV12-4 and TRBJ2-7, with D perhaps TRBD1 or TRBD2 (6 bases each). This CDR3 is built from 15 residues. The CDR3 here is CASSLAGGFPLEQYF. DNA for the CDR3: TGTGCCAGCAGTCTAGCCGGGGGCTTCCCCCTGGAGCAGTACTTC.

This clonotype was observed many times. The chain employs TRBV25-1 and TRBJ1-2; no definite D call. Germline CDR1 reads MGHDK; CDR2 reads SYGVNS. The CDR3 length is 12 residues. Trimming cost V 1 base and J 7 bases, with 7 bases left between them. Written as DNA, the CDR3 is TGTGCCAGCAGTGAATGGCCGAGTGGCTACACCTTC. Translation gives CASSEWPSGYTF.

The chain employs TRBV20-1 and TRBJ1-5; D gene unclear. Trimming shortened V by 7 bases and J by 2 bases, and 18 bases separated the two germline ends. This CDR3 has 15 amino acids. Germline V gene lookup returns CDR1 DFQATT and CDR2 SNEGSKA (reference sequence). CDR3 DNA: TGCAGTGGCCGGGCTCCGGGCATCGGCAATCAGCCCCAGCATTTT. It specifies CSGRAPGIGNQPQHF.

The CDR3 region is CASSFPSGIYEQYF. CDR3 nucleotide sequence: TGTGCCAGCAGCTTCCCTAGCGGGATATACGAGCAGTACTTC. This chain joins TRBV7-2 and TRBJ2-7, with 9 bases aligning to TRBD2. The CDR3 spans 14 residues. The trim removed 3 bases at V and 4 bases at J, leaving 4 bases unmatched. CDR1 is SGHTA, CDR2 FQGNSA, per germline.

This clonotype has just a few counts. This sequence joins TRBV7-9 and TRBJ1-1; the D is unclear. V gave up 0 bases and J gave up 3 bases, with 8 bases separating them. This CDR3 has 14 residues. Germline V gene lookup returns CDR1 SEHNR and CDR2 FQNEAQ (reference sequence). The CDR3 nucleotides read TGTGCCAGCAGCTTAGCGCAGTCGGACACTGAAGCTTTCTTT. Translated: CASSLAQSDTEAFF.